This T cell receptor (beta chain) appears in the sequencing data of a study of blood T cell repertoires in COVID-19. Background on the study: In each case, the material was cDNA or gDNA derived from T cells, B-cell-depleted T cells, or PBMCs.

As processed by the authors: The authors estimated nucleated cell counts from reference gene primer amplification. Measured with immunoSEQ multiplex PCR; TCRdb has only the in-frame clones, and not every one. That table supplies the V and J calls and clone size; D and trimming were determined from the DNA. The table includes about 240,000 clones, roughly 80% detected once. A word on this clone: Other DNA sequences in the sample encode the same CDR3.

This CDR3 contains 14 residues. Germline V lookup: CDR1 MNHNS, CDR2 SASEGT. V gave up 1 base and J gave up 7 bases; unmatched junction bases: 0. This sequence was found in a woman of 80 years or more with acute or convalescent COVID-19. The sample taken for sequencing was peripheral blood. The genes are TRBV6-1 and TRBJ1-6; 8 nucleotides line up with TRBD1. Written as DNA, the CDR3 is TGTGCCAGCAGTGAAGGACAGGGGAATTCACCCCTCCACTTT. Protein: CASSEGQGNSPLHF.